What follows are 21 T cell receptor beta chains derived from one specimen sequenced in a study of persistence of HIV-infected CD4 T cells. Antigen specificity for these receptors is unknown. The immunoSEQ assay was version 4, run in survey mode. The method was immunoSEQ multiplex PCR; TCRdb's version includes in-frame clones alone and lacks a portion of them. The top ten hold under 2% of the sample, which has 50,000 to 65,000 clones, about 81% seen once. The stimulus was an HIV-1 Gag 15-mer peptide pool, about 1 ug/peptide/mL. CD40L/CD69 double-negative CD45RO-high memory CD4+ T cells were collected. Sequencing used CD4+ T cells sorted from PBMCs after approximately 18-hour stimulation, obtained from a patient who received antiretroviral therapy. These receptor sequences come from an adult man with HIV who was CMV-seropositive.

J is TRBJ2-2 and V is TRBV2; 7 nucleotides align to TRBD2. The CDR3 has 15 residues. Germline V gene sequence: CDR1 SNHLY, CDR2 FYNNEI. J gave up 5 bases and V 8 bases, and 11 bases lay outside the gene matches. The CDR3 DNA reads TGTGCCAGCTCCCGAGACGAGGGAGGGACCGGGGAGCTGTTTTTT. It encodes CASSRDEGGTGELFF.

This rearrangement joins TRBV11-3 to TRBJ2-3; D possibly matches TRBD1 or TRBD2 (6 bases each). Trimming removed 4 bases at V and 5 bases at J, with 16 bases between. The CDR3 runs 15 residues. CDR1 is SGHNT and CDR2 is YENEEA in the germline V gene. The CDR3 is CASSSQGLRGDTQYF. CDR3 sequence (DNA): TGTGCCAGCAGCTCACAGGGACTCCGGGGAGATACGCAGTATTTT.

This rearrangement joins TRBV6-5 to TRBJ2-7; either TRBD1 or TRBD2 may supply D (5 bases each). Trimming left V 7 bases short and J 6 bases short, with 16 bases between. The CDR3 is made up of 13 amino acids. In germline, CDR1 is MNHEY, CDR2 SVGAGI. The CDR3 sequence is CASKRDPRAEQYF. DNA of the CDR3: TGTGCCAGCAAGAGGGACCCTCGAGCCGAGCAGTACTTC.

V gene TRBV15 combines with J gene TRBJ1-4, with D possibly matching TRBD1 (6 bases). Germline CDR1 and CDR2: LNHNV and YYDKDF (reference sequence). V lost 0 bases, J lost 8 bases, and 16 bases lay in between. The CDR3 totals 16 residues. The CDR3 loop reads CATSRDRAGVREKLFF. CDR3 sequence (DNA): TGTGCCACCAGCAGAGATCGGGCAGGGGTGAGGGAAAAACTGTTTTTT.

This clone came up a few times. This sequence joins TRBV5-1 and TRBJ1-2; D is perhaps TRBD1 (5 bases). Per the germline V gene, CDR1 is SGHRS and CDR2 is YFSETQ. This CDR3 contains 14 residues. V lost 7 bases, J lost 2 bases, and 15 bases lay in between. CDR3 sequence: CASSIQGSNYGYTF. DNA for the CDR3: TGCGCCAGCTCTATCCAGGGATCCAACTATGGCTACACCTTC.

The chain links TRBV7-9 to TRBJ1-1; D is ambiguous. V dropped 2 bases and J dropped 0 bases, with 7 bases sitting between them. The CDR3 extends over 14 amino acids. The germline gives CDR1 SEHNR, CDR2 FQNEAQ (reference sequence). CDR3 protein: CASSLSAVNTEAFF. CDR3 nucleotides: TGTGCCAGCAGCTTATCGGCGGTGAACACTGAAGCTTTCTTT.

This clone was counted a few times. The chain joins TRBV19 to TRBJ1-5, with a possible D match to TRBD1 (5 bases). The germline V and J ends were trimmed by 0 bases and 4 bases, with 10 bases remaining between them. The CDR3 extends over 15 amino acids. Looked up from germline, CDR1 is LNHDA and CDR2 is SQIVND (reference sequence). The CDR3 is CASSIDGGENQPQHF. The CDR3 bases are TGTGCCAGTAGTATAGATGGGGGGGAGAATCAGCCCCAGCATTTT.

The V and J genes are TRBV19 and TRBJ2-7; D unresolved. V gave up 5 bases and J gave up 0 bases, with 14 bases separating them. The CDR3 runs to 15 residues. Per the germline V gene, CDR1 is LNHDA and CDR2 is SQIVND (reference sequence). For the CDR3, the DNA is TGTGCCAGTAGTTCCCCACATGAAGGCTCCTACGAGCAGTACTTC. Protein product: CASSSPHEGSYEQYF.

A few counts support this clone. The chain has TRBV28 and TRBJ1-5, with 7 bases identical to TRBD1. CDR3 size: 15 residues. Germline lookup yields CDR1 MDHEN and CDR2 SYDVKM. V lost 5 bases and J lost 4; bases outside the gene matches: 8. The CDR3 DNA reads TGTGCCAGCAGTCCCCCGGGACAGATTAATCAGCCCCAGCATTTT. It translates to CASSPPGQINQPQHF. Full variable domain (remainder filled in from reference TRBV28 and TRBJ1-5): DVKVTQSSRYLVKRTGEKVFLECVQDMDHENMFWYRQDPGLGLRLIYFSYDVKMKEKGDIPEGYSVSREKKERFSLILESASTNQTSMYLCASSPPGQINQPQHFGDGTRLSIL.

V and J are TRBV24-1 and TRBJ1-2; TRBD1 aligns across 9 bases. The germline gives CDR1 KGHDR, CDR2 SFDVKD. Trimming removed 3 bases from V and 4 bases from J; junction bases left unmatched: 5. This CDR3 region has 15 residues. The CDR3 loop is CATSDTGTGTYGYTF. The CDR3 bases are TGTGCCACCAGTGATACCGGGACAGGGACCTATGGCTACACCTTC.

The CDR3 sequence: CASSPVLSNQPQHF. The CDR3 nucleotides are TGTGCCAGCAGCCCCGTGCTTAGCAATCAGCCCCAGCATTTT. The chain couples TRBV2 to TRBJ1-5; D is unresolved. Trimming removed 6 bases from V and 0 bases from J, with 9 bases in between. The length of the CDR3 is 14 residues. Germline assignment: CDR1 SNHLY and CDR2 FYNNEI.

The chain carries TRBV16 and TRBJ1-2, with D hard to call. V was trimmed by 5 bases and J by 2 bases, leaving 18 bases between them. The germline CDR1 and CDR2 sequences are KGHSY and FQNENV. The CDR3 runs to 16 residues. The CDR3 here is CASSFRGNPGNYGYTF. CDR3 sequence (DNA): TGTGCCAGCAGCTTTCGAGGGAACCCCGGAAACTATGGCTACACCTTC.

This clone was observed once. This chain links TRBV10-2 with TRBJ1-6; no clear D gene. This CDR3 has 15 residues. Germline V gives CDR1 WSHSY, CDR2 SAAADI. V lost 2 bases and J lost 7, with 12 bases in between. The CDR3 here is CASSEKTAANSPLHF. The CDR3 nucleotides read TGCGCCAGCAGTGAGAAGACCGCGGCCAATTCACCCCTCCACTTT.

J is TRBJ1-1 and V is TRBV7-6, with TRBD1 identical over 7 bases. The CDR3 sequence is 15 residues long. Trimming took 4 bases from V and 2 from J; bases not matched to a gene: 7. Germline V gene lookup returns CDR1 SGHVS and CDR2 FNYEAQ. CDR3 sequence (DNA): TGTGCCAGCAGCTCCCAACAGGGGACTAACACTGAAGCTTTCTTT. This translates into CASSSQQGTNTEAFF.

J is TRBJ2-3 and V is TRBV14, with 11 bases aligning to TRBD2. V trimming: 4 bases; J trimming: 1 base; junction bases outside the gene matches: 1. The CDR3 spans 15 residues. The germline V gene encodes CDR1 SGHDN and CDR2 FVKESK. CDR3 nucleotide sequence: TGTGCCAGCAGCCTGGGACTAGCGGGCACAGATACGCAGTATTTT. It yields the protein CASSLGLAGTDTQYF.

The chain employs TRBV3-1 (or the pseudogene TRBV3-2) and TRBJ1-1; D might be TRBD1 (5 bases). V dropped 3 bases and J dropped 2 bases, with 10 bases sitting between them. Germline CDR1 is LGHDT and CDR2 is YNNKEL (reference sequence). The CDR3 has 14 residues. The CDR3 loop is CASSQLDINTEAFF. CDR3 DNA sequence: TGTGCCAGCAGCCAGCTGGACATTAACACTGAAGCTTTCTTT.

The V call is TRBV3-1 (or the pseudogene TRBV3-2), the J call TRBJ1-1, with D possibly being TRBD1 (5 bases). This CDR3 is 13 amino acids long. The germline V gene encodes CDR1 LGHDT and CDR2 YNNKEL (reference sequence). Trimming pared 3 bases from V and 9 bases from J, leaving 14 bases between. Written as DNA, the CDR3 is TGTGCCAGCAGCCAGGGTTTTGGGGGTAAAGCTTTCTTT. Its translation is CASSQGFGGKAFF.

This clone was seen a single time. This chain uses TRBV4-2 with TRBJ2-2; 10 bases match TRBD1. From germline, CDR1 is LGHNA and CDR2 YNFKEQ. Unmatched junction bases numbered 14, after V lost 8 bases and J lost 5 bases. This CDR3 has 17 residues. CDR3 residues: CASLPRGDRGMTGELFF. DNA of the CDR3: TGTGCCAGCCTTCCGAGGGGGGACAGGGGAATGACCGGGGAGCTGTTTTTT.

The chain couples TRBV6-5 to TRBJ1-5; a possible D gene is TRBD1 (5 bases). V was pared by 6 bases and J by 0 bases, with 12 bases between. The CDR3 is 15 amino acids. Germline CDR1 reads MNHEY; CDR2 reads SVGAGI. CDR3 sequence: CASSPGRASNQPQHF. For the CDR3, the DNA is TGTGCCAGCAGCCCGGGACGAGCTAGCAATCAGCCCCAGCATTTT.

The chain combines TRBV30 with TRBJ1-5, with D possibly matching TRBD1 (6 bases). Germline V gene data show CDR1 as GTSNPN and CDR2 as SVGIG (reference sequence). The CDR3 loop spans 13 amino acids. The V gene lost 5 bases and the J gene lost 3 bases, with 11 bases spanning the gap. The CDR3 DNA follows: TGTGCCTGGTCCAGACAGGACAATCAGCCCCAGCATTTT. Amino acid sequence: CAWSRQDNQPQHF.

V and J are TRBV20-1 and TRBJ1-1, with a weak D call TRBD1 (5 bases). The CDR3 contains 15 residues. Germline lookup yields CDR1 DFQATT and CDR2 SNEGSKA (reference sequence). V lost 3 bases and J lost 2, with 16 bases in between. CDR3 in amino acids: CSASPAGSLNTEAFF. CDR3 nucleotide sequence: TGCAGTGCTAGTCCGGCAGGGAGTTTAAACACTGAAGCTTTCTTT.